One and the same sample provided the 5 T cell receptor beta chains below, sequenced in a study of cytomegalovirus exposure and HLA in healthy donors (dated by TCRdb to about 2017). The library was prepared using the immunoSEQ multiplex PCR assay. A mixture of 60 forward primers for TCR Vbeta segments and 13 reverse primers for TCR Jbeta segments was used in the multiplex PCR. The clones in this table, taken by TCRdb from immuneACCESS, are in-frame only. Not every clone is retained; where verified, under half of the shortfall comes from an unresolved V gene, and the cause of the rest is unknown. Present in this sample are approximately 59,000 clones, roughly two thirds of which were seen just once. The top ten hold around a sixth of the sample. Material: PBMCs. These receptor sequences come from a man aged 40-49 years in good health and CMV-seropositive.

The V gene is TRBV6-1, the J gene TRBJ2-7; D unresolved. CDR1 is MNHNS, CDR2 SASEGT, per germline. The germline V and J ends were trimmed by 0 bases and 4 bases, with 7 bases remaining between them. The CDR3 is 13 amino acids. The CDR3 DNA reads as TGTGCCAGCAGTGAAGCGCCGCGATACGAGCAGTACTTC. It encodes CASSEAPRYEQYF.

The chain employs TRBV7-8 and TRBJ2-2; TRBD2 agrees at 11 bases. This CDR3 spans 16 amino acids. Germline V gene sequence: CDR1 SGHVS, CDR2 FQNEAQ. The trim removed 5 bases at V and 3 bases at J, leaving 5 bases unmatched. CDR3 coding DNA: TGTGCCAGCAGCCTGGGACTAGCGGATTACACCGGGGAGCTGTTTTTT. Encoded protein: CASSLGLADYTGELFF.

This rearrangement joins TRBV19 to TRBJ2-1; 9 bases match TRBD2. The germline V gene has CDR1 LNHDA and CDR2 SQIVND (reference sequence). The CDR3 totals 16 residues. The junction had 6 bases not matched to a gene; V was cut back by 1 base and J by 5 bases. This chain's CDR3 is CASSIGAGGVDNEQFF. CDR3 nucleotides: TGTGCCAGTAGTATAGGCGCGGGAGGGGTCGACAATGAGCAGTTCTTC.

Here the CDR3 reads CASSLLAGVLQETQYF. DNA for the CDR3: TGTGCCAGCAGCCTACTAGCGGGGGTGCTGCAAGAGACCCAGTACTTC. V usage is TRBV11-2 and J usage is TRBJ2-5; 11 bases line up with TRBD2. The CDR3 runs to 16 residues. The V gene's germline CDR1 is SGHAT and CDR2 FQNNGV. J lost 2 bases, V lost 5 bases, and 7 bases had no gene match.

CDR3: CASGERLTGGETQYF. CDR3 in DNA: TGTGCCAGCGGAGAACGGTTGACAGGGGGAGAGACCCAGTACTTC. The chain has TRBV27 and TRBJ2-5, with 9 bases fitting TRBD1. The ends lost 8 bases at V and 4 bases at J; junction bases unmatched: 11. The CDR3 runs to 15 residues. Germline loops: CDR1 MNHEY, CDR2 SMNVEV (reference sequence).